The entry below gives a single T cell receptor (beta chain) sequence along with its context. Its antigen is not known. The data belong to a study of lymphopenia after photon versus proton radiotherapy. The study's findings and limits: Post-nadir diversity loss with photons came from oligoclonal expansion, particularly CD8+ Temra cells.

Data came from immunoSEQ multiplex PCR; TCRdb stores just in-frame clones and leaves some out. The sample has about 83,000 clones, 65% to 85% seen once. This CDR3 is built from 13 residues. Germline CDR1 is MDHEN and CDR2 is SYDVKM. After removal of 6 bases from V and 3 bases from J, the junction contained 5 bases not matched to a gene. This TCR derives from a man aged 55 to 70 with pancreatic cancer. The V call is TRBV28, the J call TRBJ2-7; 7 bases map to TRBD1. Sample: peripheral blood, taken from a patient treated with proton-based radiotherapy. The CDR3 protein is CASRKQGNYEQYF. As DNA, the CDR3 is TGTGCCAGCAGAAAACAGGGGAACTACGAGCAGTACTTC.